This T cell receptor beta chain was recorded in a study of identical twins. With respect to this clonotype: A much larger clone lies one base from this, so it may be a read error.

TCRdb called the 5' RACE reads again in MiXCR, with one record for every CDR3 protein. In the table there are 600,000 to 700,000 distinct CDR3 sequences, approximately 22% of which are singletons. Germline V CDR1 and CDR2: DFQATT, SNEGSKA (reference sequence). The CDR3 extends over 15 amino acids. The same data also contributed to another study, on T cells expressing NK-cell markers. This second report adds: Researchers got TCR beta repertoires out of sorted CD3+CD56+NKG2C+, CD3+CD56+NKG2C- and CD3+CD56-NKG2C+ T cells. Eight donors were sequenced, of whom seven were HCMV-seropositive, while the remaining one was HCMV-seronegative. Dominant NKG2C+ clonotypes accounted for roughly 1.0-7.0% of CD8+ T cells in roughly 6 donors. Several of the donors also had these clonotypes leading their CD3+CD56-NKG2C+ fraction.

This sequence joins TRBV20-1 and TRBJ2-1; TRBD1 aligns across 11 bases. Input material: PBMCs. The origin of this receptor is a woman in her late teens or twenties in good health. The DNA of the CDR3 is TGCTGTGCTAGAGACGAGGACAGGGGGCGATCTGAGCAGTTCTTC. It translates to CCARDEDRGRSEQFF.